The clone carrying this T cell receptor beta chain was seen repeatedly, ten times or more. The data were obtained in a study of T cells of healthy individuals. TCRdb passed the 5' RACE reads through MiXCR, listing each CDR3 protein once. The sample shows about 53,000 distinct CDR3 sequences, around 15% of them seen only once. Trimming shortened V by 7 bases and J by 1 base, and 16 bases separated the two germline ends. The germline V gene encodes CDR1 ENHRY and CDR2 SYGVKD. This CDR3 contains 15 residues. This clonotype was sampled from a human donor in good health. The chain recombines TRBV10-3 with TRBJ1-1; perhaps TRBD1 as D (5 bases). For the CDR3, the DNA is TGTGCCATCACCGGGCACGGGGCGGGGAACACTGAAGCTTTCTTT. Protein product: CAITGHGAGNTEAFF.